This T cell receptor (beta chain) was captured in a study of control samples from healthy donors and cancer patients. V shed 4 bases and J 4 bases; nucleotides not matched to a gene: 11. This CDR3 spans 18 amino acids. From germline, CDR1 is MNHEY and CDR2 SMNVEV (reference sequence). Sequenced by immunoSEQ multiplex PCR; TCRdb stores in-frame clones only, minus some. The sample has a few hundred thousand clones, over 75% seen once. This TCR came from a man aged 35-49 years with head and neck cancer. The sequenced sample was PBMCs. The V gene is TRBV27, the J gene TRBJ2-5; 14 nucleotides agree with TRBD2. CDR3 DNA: TGTGCCAGCAGTTCCCTCCGGACGGGACTAGCGGGAGCAGAGACCCAGTACTTC. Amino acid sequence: CASSSLRTGLAGAETQYF.